This T cell receptor beta chain was profiled in a study of PD-1 and CTLA-4 blockade in melanoma (dated by TCRdb to the early 2020s). As for the study more broadly: The study compared how PD-1 blockade and CTLA-4 blockade affected the melanoma-reactive CD8 T cell response in patients with melanoma.

Details on this clone: The specificity of this receptor is unknown. The germline gene is not matched at one end of the junction; a read error may be the cause.

Libraries were constructed by the immunoSEQ multiplex PCR assay. TCRdb provides this immuneACCESS table in a form limited to in-frame rearrangements. Some clones are lacking; in checked studies, under half of them reflect an unresolved V gene, and why the rest are absent is not known. The sample table holds 7,000 to 8,500 clones, of which about four fifths were seen once. In total, the top ten clones hold about 39% of the sample. Inclusive of the bounding cysteine and phenylalanine, the CDR3 is 13 residues long. Only the CDR3 DNA stays, 39 bases, in frame from base 1. CDR1 and CDR2 were assigned from the germline V gene as SNHLY and FYNNEI.

This clonotype originated in a human donor with melanoma. The V and J segments used are TRBV2 and TRBJ2-7; 7 matching bases give a weak D call of TRBD2. This specimen was CD8+ T cells from peripheral blood, taken before anti-PD-1 treatment. The DNA sequence is given as TGTGCGAGCAAAACAGGGAGGGTCTACGAGCAGTACTTC. This is translated as CASKTGRVYEQYF.